The clone carrying this TCR beta chain has just one count. What it recognizes is unknown. Germline V gene lookup returns CDR1 MNHEY and CDR2 SMNVEV (reference sequence). The CDR3 has 18 amino acids. V lost 6 bases and J lost 5, with 26 bases in between. The source of the sample is a study of Ad26.COV2.S vaccination and SARS-CoV-2 variants. Study in general: Donor got 5x10^10 or 1x10^11 viral particles of Ad26.COV2.S.

The data were produced by immunoSEQ multiplex PCR, yet TCRdb's version contains in-frame clones alone and is incomplete. This sample has about 480,000 clones, with around 88% found just once. Study-wide results and caveats: Total T cell responses may have been underestimated by the TCR breadth and depth analyses. Substantial breadth in spike-specific CD8+ and CD4+ T cell responses was reportedly seen after vaccination.

The sample's treatment: around 19 received Ad26.COV2.S at low or high dose, single or two shots; several received placebo; per-sample allocation not given. Sample collection was performed on day 63 after the first vaccine or placebo injection. In Boston, an adult donor aged 18-55 years took part. This receptor was taken from a person between 18 and 60 years old who received the Ad26.COV2.S COVID-19 vaccine or a placebo. This chain connects TRBV27 to TRBJ2-1; possible D gene TRBD2, 7 bases. Sequenced here: peripheral blood, sampled in a trial of Ad26.COV2.S vaccine versus placebo. The CDR3 DNA reads as TGTGCCAGCAGCCCCCGGGGGGCGGGGGCAGGTAGACACAATGAGCAGTTCTTC. Amino acid sequence: CASSPRGAGAGRHNEQFF.